This T cell receptor beta chain is drawn from a study of blood T cell repertoires in COVID-19. Study summary: Acute and convalescent COVID-19 specimens originated in the United States, Italy and Spain. T cells, B-cell-depleted T cells, or PBMCs supplied cDNA or gDNA.

Germline CDR1 is WNHNN and CDR2 is SYGVQD (reference sequence). CDR3 length: 14 amino acids. V dropped 2 bases and J dropped 1 base, with 5 bases sitting between them. Per the authors' pipeline: Reference gene primer amplification in the assay estimated nucleated cell counts. Data came from immunoSEQ multiplex PCR; TCRdb stores just in-frame clones and leaves some out. The V and J calls and clone size come from that table; D and trimming were worked out from the DNA. The profile shows 200,000 to 250,000 clones, 86% of them singletons. The genes are TRBV10-1 and TRBJ2-2, with D unclear. The sequenced sample consisted of peripheral blood. This sequence originates from a man older than 75 with acute or convalescent COVID-19. CDR3 bases: TGCGCCAGCAGTGAGCCTAGGAACACCGGGGAGCTGTTTTTT. Translated, it gives CASSEPRNTGELFF.